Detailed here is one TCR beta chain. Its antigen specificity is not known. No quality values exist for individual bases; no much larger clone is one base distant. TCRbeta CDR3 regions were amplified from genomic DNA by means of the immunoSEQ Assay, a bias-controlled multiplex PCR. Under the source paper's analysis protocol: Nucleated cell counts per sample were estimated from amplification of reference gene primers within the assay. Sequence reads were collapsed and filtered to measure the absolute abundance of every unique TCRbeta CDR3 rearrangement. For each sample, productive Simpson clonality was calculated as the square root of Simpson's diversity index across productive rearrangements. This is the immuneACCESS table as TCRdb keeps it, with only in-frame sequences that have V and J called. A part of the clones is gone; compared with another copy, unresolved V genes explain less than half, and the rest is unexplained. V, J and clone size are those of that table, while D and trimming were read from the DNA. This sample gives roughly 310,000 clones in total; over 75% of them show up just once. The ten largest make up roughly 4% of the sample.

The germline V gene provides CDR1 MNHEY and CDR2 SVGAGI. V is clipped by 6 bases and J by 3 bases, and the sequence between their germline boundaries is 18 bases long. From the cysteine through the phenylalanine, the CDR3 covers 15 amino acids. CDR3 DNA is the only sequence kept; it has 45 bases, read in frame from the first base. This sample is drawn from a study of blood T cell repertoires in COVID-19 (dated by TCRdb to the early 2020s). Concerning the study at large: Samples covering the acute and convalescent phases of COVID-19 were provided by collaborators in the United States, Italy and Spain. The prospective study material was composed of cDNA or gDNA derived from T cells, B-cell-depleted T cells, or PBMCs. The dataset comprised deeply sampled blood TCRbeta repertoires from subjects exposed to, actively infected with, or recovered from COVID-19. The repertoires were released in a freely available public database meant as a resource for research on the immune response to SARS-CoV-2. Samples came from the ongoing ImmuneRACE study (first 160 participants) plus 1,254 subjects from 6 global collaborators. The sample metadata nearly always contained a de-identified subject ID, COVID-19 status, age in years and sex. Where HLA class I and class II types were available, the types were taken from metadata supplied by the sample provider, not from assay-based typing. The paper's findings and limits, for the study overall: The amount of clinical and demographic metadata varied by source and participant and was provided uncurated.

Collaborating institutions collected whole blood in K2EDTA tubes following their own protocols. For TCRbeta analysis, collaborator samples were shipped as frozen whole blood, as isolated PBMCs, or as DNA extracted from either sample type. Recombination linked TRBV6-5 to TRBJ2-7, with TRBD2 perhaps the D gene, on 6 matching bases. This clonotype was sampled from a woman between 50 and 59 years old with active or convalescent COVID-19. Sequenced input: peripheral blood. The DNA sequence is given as TGTGCCAGCAGGCCCTACAGTCCCGGGGGCTACGAGCAGTACTTC. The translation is CASRPYSPGGYEQYF.